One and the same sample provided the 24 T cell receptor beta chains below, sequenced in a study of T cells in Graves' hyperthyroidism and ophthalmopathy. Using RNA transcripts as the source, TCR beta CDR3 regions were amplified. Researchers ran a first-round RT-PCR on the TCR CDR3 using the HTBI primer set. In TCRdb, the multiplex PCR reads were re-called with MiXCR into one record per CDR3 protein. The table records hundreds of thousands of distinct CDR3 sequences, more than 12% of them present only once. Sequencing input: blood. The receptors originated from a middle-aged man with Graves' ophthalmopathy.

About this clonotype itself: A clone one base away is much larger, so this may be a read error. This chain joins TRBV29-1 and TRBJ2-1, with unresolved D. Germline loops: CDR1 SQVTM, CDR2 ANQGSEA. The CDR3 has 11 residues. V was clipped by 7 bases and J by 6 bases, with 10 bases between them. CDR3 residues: CSAPAGNEQFF. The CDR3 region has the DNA TGCAGCGCACCGGCCGGCAATGAGCAGTTCTTC.

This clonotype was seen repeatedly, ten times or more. DNA for the CDR3: TGTGCCAGCAGTCTAGCGGGAGCTGGCGAGCAGTACTTC. This encodes CASSLAGAGEQYF. This rearrangement joins TRBV6-1 to TRBJ2-7; 10 nucleotides match TRBD2. The CDR3 has 13 residues. J gave up 6 bases and V 5 bases, and 4 bases lay outside the gene matches. CDR1 is MNHNS and CDR2 is SASEGT in the germline V gene.

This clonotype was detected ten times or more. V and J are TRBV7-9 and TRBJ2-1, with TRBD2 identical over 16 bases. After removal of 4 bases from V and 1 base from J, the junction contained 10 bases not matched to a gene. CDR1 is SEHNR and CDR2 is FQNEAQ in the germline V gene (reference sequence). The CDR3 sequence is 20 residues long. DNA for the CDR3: TGTGCCAGCAGCTCCCCGGGGACTAGCGGGAGGGCCCGGTCCTACAATGAGCAGTTCTTC. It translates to CASSSPGTSGRARSYNEQFF. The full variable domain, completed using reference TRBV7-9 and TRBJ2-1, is DTGVSQNPRHKITKRGQNVTFRCDPISEHNRLYWYRQTLGQGPEFLTYFQNEAQLEKSRLLSDRFSAERPKGSFSTLEIQRTEQGDSAMYLCASSSPGTSGRARSYNEQFFGPGTRLTVL.

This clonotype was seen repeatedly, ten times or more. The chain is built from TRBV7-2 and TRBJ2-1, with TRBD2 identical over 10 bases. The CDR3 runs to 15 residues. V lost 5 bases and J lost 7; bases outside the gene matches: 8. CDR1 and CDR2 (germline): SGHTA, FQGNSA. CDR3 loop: CASSPTAGGWNEQFF. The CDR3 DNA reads TGTGCCAGCAGCCCCACAGCGGGAGGGTGGAATGAGCAGTTCTTC.

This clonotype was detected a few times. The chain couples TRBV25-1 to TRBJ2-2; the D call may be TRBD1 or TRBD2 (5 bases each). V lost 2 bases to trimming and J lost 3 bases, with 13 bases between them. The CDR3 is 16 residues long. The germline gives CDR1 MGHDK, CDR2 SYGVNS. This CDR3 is CASSELAREYTGELFF. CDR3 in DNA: TGTGCCAGCAGTGAACTGGCCAGGGAGTACACCGGGGAGCTGTTTTTT.

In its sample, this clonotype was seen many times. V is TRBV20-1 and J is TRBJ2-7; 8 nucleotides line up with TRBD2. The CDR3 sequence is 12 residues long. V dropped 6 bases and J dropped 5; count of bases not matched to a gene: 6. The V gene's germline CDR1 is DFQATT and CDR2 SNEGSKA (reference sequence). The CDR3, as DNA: TGCAGTGCCTGCGGGAGGTTCGACGAGCAGTACTTC. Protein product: CSACGRFDEQYF.

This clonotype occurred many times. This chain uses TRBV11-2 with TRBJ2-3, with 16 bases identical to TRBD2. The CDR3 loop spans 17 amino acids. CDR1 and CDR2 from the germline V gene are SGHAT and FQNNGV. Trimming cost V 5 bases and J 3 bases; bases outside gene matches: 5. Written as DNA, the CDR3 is TGTGCCAGCAGCACGGGACTAGCGGGAGGGGTTACAGATACGCAGTATTTT. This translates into CASSTGLAGGVTDTQYF.

The DNA for the CDR3 is TGTGCCAGCAGTTTCGGAGGCTATTCACCCCTCCACTTT. It translates to CASSFGGYSPLHF. The chain couples TRBV12-3 or TRBV12-4 to TRBJ1-6; no reliable D call. CDR3 length equals 13 residues. V was trimmed by 3 bases and J by 8 bases, leaving 8 bases between them.

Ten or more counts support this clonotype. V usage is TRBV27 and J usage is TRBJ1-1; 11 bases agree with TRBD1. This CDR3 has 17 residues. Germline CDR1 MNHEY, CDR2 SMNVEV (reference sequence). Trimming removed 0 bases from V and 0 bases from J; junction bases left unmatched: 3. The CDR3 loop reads CASSLSSDRGLNTEAFF. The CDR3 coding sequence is TGTGCCAGCAGTTTATCGTCGGACAGGGGGCTGAACACTGAAGCTTTCTTT.

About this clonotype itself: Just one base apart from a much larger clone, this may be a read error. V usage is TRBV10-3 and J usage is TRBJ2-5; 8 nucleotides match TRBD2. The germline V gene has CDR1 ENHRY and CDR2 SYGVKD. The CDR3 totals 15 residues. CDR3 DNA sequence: TGTGCCGTCAGTGATATTATAAGCGGGAGAGAGACCCAGTACTTC. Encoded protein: CAVSDIISGRETQYF.

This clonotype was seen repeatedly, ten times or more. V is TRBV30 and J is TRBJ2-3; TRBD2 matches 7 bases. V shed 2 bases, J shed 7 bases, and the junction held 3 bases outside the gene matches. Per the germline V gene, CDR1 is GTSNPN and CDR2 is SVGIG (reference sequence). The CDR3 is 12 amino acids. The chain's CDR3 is CAWSPGGNTQYF. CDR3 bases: TGTGCCTGGAGTCCCGGGGGGAATACGCAGTATTTT.

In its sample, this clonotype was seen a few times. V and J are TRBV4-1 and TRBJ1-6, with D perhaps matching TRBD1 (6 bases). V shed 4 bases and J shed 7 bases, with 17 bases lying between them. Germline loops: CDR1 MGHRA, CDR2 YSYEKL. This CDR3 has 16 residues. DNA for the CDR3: TGCGCCAGCAGCCTAGGGGCCGGGACAACAAATTCACCCCTCCACTTT. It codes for CASSLGAGTTNSPLHF.

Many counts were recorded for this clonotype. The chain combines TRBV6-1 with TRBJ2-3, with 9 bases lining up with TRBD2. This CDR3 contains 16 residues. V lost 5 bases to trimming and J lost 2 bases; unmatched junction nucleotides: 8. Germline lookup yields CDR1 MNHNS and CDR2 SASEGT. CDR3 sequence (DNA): TGTGCCAGCAGTTACCAGACTAGCGGACCCACAGATACGCAGTATTTT. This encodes CASSYQTSGPTDTQYF.

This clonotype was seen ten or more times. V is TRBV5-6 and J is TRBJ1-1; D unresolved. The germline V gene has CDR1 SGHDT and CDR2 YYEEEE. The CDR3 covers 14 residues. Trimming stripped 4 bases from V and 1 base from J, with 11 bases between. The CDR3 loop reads CASSRGPKNTEAFF. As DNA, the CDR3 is TGTGCCAGCAGCCGCGGGCCGAAGAACACTGAAGCTTTCTTT.

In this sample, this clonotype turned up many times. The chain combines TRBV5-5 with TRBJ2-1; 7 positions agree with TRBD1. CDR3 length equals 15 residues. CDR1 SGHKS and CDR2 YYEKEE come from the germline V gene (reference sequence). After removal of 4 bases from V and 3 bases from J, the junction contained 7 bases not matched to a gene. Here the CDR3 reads CASSLTGANYNEQFF. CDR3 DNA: TGTGCCAGCAGCCTAACAGGGGCAAACTACAATGAGCAGTTCTTC. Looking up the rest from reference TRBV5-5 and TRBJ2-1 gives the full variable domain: DAGVTQSPTHLIKTRGQQVTLRCSPISGHKSVSWYQQVLGQGPQFIFQYYEKEERGRGNFPDRFSARQFPNYSSELNVNALLLGDSALYLCASSLTGANYNEQFFGPGTRLTVL.

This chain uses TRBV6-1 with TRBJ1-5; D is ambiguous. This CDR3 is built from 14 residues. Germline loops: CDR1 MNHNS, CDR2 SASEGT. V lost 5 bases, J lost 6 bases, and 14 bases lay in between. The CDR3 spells CASSPVDLGQPQHF. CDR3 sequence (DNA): TGTGCCAGCAGTCCCGTGGATTTGGGTCAGCCCCAGCATTTT.

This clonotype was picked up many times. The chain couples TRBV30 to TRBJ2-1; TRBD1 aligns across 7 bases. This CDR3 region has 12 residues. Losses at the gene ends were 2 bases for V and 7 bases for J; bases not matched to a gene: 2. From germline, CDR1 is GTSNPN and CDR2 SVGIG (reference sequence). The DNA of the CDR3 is TGTGCCTGGAGTTCACAGGGGAATGAGCAGTTCTTC. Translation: CAWSSQGNEQFF.

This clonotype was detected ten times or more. This CDR3 is CATHGTGDILKAFF. CDR3 nucleotide sequence: TGTGCCACCCACGGGACAGGGGATATACTGAAAGCTTTCTTT. The chain couples TRBV7-9 to TRBJ1-1; 10 bases map to TRBD1. After removal of 10 bases from V and 9 bases from J, the junction contained 14 bases not matched to a gene. This CDR3 has 14 residues. Germline V gene lookup returns CDR1 SEHNR and CDR2 FQNEAQ (reference sequence).

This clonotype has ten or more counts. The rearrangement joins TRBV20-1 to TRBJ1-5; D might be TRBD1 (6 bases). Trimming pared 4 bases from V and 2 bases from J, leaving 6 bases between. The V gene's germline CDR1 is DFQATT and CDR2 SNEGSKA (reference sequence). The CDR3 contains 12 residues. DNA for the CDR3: TGCAGTGCTACAGGGGGCAATCAGCCCCAGCATTTT. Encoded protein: CSATGGNQPQHF.

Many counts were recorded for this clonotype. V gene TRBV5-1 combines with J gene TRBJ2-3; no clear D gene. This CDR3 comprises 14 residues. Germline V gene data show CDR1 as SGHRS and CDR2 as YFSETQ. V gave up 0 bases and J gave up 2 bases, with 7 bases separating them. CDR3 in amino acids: CASSLGQNTDTQYF. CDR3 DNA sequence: TGCGCCAGCAGCTTGGGTCAGAACACAGATACGCAGTATTTT.

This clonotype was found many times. Written as DNA, the CDR3 is TGTGCCAGCAGTTACAGCAGGGGCACTGAAGCTTTCTTT. Translating it yields CASSYSRGTEAFF. This chain connects TRBV6-5 to TRBJ1-1; perhaps TRBD1 as D (6 bases). This CDR3 spans 13 amino acids. With 2 bases removed from V and 4 bases from J, the gap between germline ends came to 8 bases. CDR1 and CDR2 (germline): MNHEY, SVGAGI.

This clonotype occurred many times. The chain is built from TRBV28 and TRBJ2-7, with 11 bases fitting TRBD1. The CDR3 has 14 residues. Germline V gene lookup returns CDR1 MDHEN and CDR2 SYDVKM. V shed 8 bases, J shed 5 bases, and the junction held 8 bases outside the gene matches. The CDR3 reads CASGRDRGFNEQYF. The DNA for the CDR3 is TGTGCCAGCGGACGGGACAGGGGGTTCAACGAGCAGTACTTC.

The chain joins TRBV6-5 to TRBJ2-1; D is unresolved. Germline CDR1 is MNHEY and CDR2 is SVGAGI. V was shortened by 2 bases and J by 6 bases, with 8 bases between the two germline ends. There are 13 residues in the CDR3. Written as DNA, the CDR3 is TGTGCCAGCAGTTACCCTCTAGGCAATGAGCAGTTCTTC. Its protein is CASSYPLGNEQFF.

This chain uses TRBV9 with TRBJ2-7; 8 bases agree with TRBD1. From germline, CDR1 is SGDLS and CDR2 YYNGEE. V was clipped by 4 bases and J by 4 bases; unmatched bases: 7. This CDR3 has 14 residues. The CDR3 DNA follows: TGTGCCAGCAGCCACGGACAGGGAGTATACGAGCAGTACTTC. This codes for CASSHGQGVYEQYF.